This record concerns one T cell receptor (beta chain) sequence. Its antigen has not been determined. No qualities accompany the bases; no much larger clone lies one base away. The sample comes from a study of cytomegalovirus exposure and HLA in healthy donors (dated by TCRdb to the late 2010s). Concerning the study at large: According to an earlier analysis of several hundred of the donors, about 170 million T cells yielded approximately 120 million unique TCR beta sequences and 276 Gb of sequence data. Among around 400 genotyped donors of the cohort, an average of roughly 230,000 unique TCR beta nucleotide sequences was sequenced per donor, of which about 18% were non-productive. The T cell repertoires of around 730 subjects were profiled by immunosequencing and related to cytomegalovirus serostatus. A few DR-DQ haplotypes were handled as single units for association and clustering because linkage in the cohort was strong. Of the roughly 410 genotyped donors, less than 85% were placed in the genetic ancestry cluster associated with self-reported Caucasian donors. A later genetic analysis took genome-wide SNP genotypes for about three fifths of the roughly 670 donors and used that subset as a discovery cohort. Around 320 gigabases of sequencing data and 70 million to 100 million unique TCR sequences were included in an early release covering around 600 HLA-typed donors. In addition to the first cohort of approximately 670 subjects, a separate validation cohort of around 110 different subjects was used. Alongside the repertoire data, information on donor age, sex, ethnicity and CMV serostatus was compiled. In the later analysis, no new phenotypic data were used to find candidate immune exposures; instead, reliance was placed on TCR beta sequences and their occurrence across donors. HLA typing covered class I and class II loci at four-digit resolution. The aim of the study was to test whether cataloging public T cell receptors could identify signatures of past pathogen exposure. The number of typed donors differed by locus: about 620-630 for A, B, C, DRB1 and DQB1; approximately 520 for DQA1; approximately 600 for DPA1; and some 450 for DPB1. The study combined high-throughput TCR immunosequencing, statistical association of individual TCRs with disease status, and machine learning to predict cytomegalovirus infection status. Every discovery cohort repertoire had been produced on one sequencing platform. An earlier analysis of 500 to 750 of the donors applied high-throughput TCR beta sequencing to assess whether each TCR beta V gene segment acted as functional or pseudogenic. In a later analysis, previously published TCR beta repertoires from several hundred donors were re-analyzed and high-resolution HLA genotyping was added so that TCR occurrence patterns could be studied.

The cohort was made up of around 720 healthy bone marrow donors. Cohort members were all nominally healthy when sampled, although unrecorded immune exposures were likely present. The donor was CMV seropositive and was included in the group of 289 seropositive cohort members. A peripheral blood sample was provided by each donor, and peripheral blood mononuclear cells were used for TCR beta sequencing. Genomic DNA extraction from the blood cell samples was performed with the Qiagen DNeasy Blood Extraction Kit. Preparation of the library involved the immunoSEQ multiplex PCR assay. For the multiplex PCR, a mixture combining 60 forward primers for TCR Vbeta segments and 13 reverse primers for TCR Jbeta segments was used. A multiplex PCR assay on genomic DNA amplified the CDR3 region of rearranged TCR beta genes. Amplified TCR beta libraries were sequenced as 87-base-pair reads on the Illumina HiSeq System. The study's processing was this. In a later analysis, tens of millions of unique TCR beta chains were counted across the 650 to 700 repertoires, and around 10 million of these chains were shared by at least two donors. To remove PCR and sequencing errors, raw reads were error-corrected and collapsed into unique sequences using a nearest-neighbor algorithm that merged closely related sequences. V, D and J gene segments were assigned by aligning CDR3 sequences to IMGT reference sequences. For a sequence to be retained, a match of at least six nucleotides was required to both a V gene segment and a J gene segment. A rearrangement counted as productive if the CDR3 had no stop codons and remained in frame with V and J, and every other rearrangement counted as non-productive. CDR3 was defined by IMGT convention, running from the second conserved V-encoded cysteine to the conserved J-encoded phenylalanine. The earlier analysis of about 570 of the donors excluded any sequence lacking an unambiguous match to a single V gene segment. An earlier analysis of several hundred of the donors called V segments functional above 56.7% productive rearrangements and segregating when the between-donor standard deviation exceeded 5%. A statistical classification framework was built to diagnose cytomegalovirus status from the catalog of TCR beta chain sequences. A later analysis assigned V and J genes by comparing TCR nucleotide sequences with IMGT/GENE-DB human TR gene sequences. In a later analysis, CDR3 sequences and most-parsimonious VDJ recombination scenarios were assigned using the TCRdist pipeline. In a later analysis, each TCR beta chain was defined by its CDR3 amino acid sequence together with its V-gene family, and reads without a unique V-gene family were excluded. As a way to deal with suspected cross-contamination and a sequencing artifact, a later analysis dropped approximately 570 nucleotide sequences that were highly shared and had low generation probability. For each public chain, a later analysis derived a clonal expansion index from normalized ranks of inferred template counts within each repertoire. Generation probabilities in a later analysis came from a VDJ recombination model fitted to out-of-frame rearrangements, and those results were checked against IGoR. Hypergeometric tests were used in a later analysis to score TCR-TCR, TCR-HLA and TCR-CMV co-occurrence, with a repertoire-size bias correction applied to the TCR pairs. A later analysis estimated false discovery rates by permuting HLA or CMV assignments 20 times. A later analysis grouped co-occurring TCRs with DBSCAN, adding TCRdist sequence similarity when clustering within HLA-allele-positive subsets. Repertoires with fewer than 30,000 or more than 120,000 public chains were left out of co-occurrence clustering, as were about five repertoires with anomalous nucleotide sharing. This is the immuneACCESS table as TCRdb keeps it, with only in-frame sequences that have V and J called. A part of the clones is gone; compared with another copy, unresolved V genes explain less than half, and the rest is unexplained. The DNA was the basis for D and trimming; V, J and clone size are from that table. The sample contains roughly 100,000 clones, roughly a tenth of them found a single time. Of the sample, approximately 6.1% is held by the ten largest clones.

Study-wide findings and limitations: A later genetic analysis reported fewer N-insertions in productive TCRs among donors in an Asian-associated ancestry cluster than the roughly 700-donor mean. Because some donors lacked HLA typing at each locus, the association tests relied only on the typed subset. The sequencing pipeline was judged likely to have produced a cluster of highly shared sequence variants as a technical artifact. Assigning TCR associations to individual alleles was difficult when HLA alleles, especially DR and DQ, strongly co-occurred. A further reported finding was that TCR beta sequences accurately predicted the HLA-A and HLA-B alleles for most subjects in the first cohort. At a false discovery rate of 0.05, a later analysis linked under 20,000 TCR beta sequences to specific HLA alleles. A later genetic analysis associated a missense DCLRE1C variant with V-gene and J-gene trimming of TCR beta chains, and an independent cohort replicated the association. The study gave a list of more than 150 TCR beta chains associated with cytomegalovirus. Correlated functional status among segregating V segments might reflect linkage disequilibrium, but an unknown experimental factor could not be ruled out. Because counts were too low, seventeen rarely observed V segments, including chromosome 9 orphons, were left out of the earlier analysis of 587 of the donors. In vitro tests confirmed that three of the cytomegalovirus-associated TCR beta chains recognize cytomegalovirus antigens. Across donors, most TCR sequences were observed very rarely, whereas some public TCRs were present in many individuals. In a later analysis, most CMV-associated TCR beta chains were found to appear HLA-restricted, with HLA associations seemingly driven largely by CMV exposure. A later analysis reported that several top co-occurrence clusters appeared linked to parvovirus B19, influenza, CMV and Epstein-Barr virus. Cytomegalovirus status was reported to be diagnosed by the classifier with high specificity and sensitivity in both the original and validation cohorts. Only TCR beta chains were sequenced in this cohort, and the absence of alpha or paired-chain data limited detectable features. For the cohort, immune exposure information was limited to CMV serostatus. Sequencing depth was assumed to be roughly uniform across donors in the presence/absence analyses, though that assumption may not hold. An earlier analysis of 450 to 750 of the donors showed that most TCR beta V segments appeared in productive rearrangements either about 87% or about 30% of the time, which broadly matched IMGT annotations. Compared with equally common non-associated chains, HLA-associated TCR beta chains in a later analysis were more clonally expanded and had lower generation probabilities. The authors suggested that the approach could potentially be extended to other disease states and immunological phenotypes. In a later analysis, TCR association rates were found to vary across HLA loci, with the most associated TCRs seen for DRB1 alleles and the fewest for HLA-C alleles.

This TCR derives from a man aged 40-49 years in good health and CMV-seropositive. The source material was PBMCs.

The CDR3 amino acid sequence is: CASRIAGPFLSEQFF. DNA sequence: TGTGCCAGCAGAATAGCGGGGCCCTTTCTTAGTGAGCAGTTCTTC. The V gene is TRBV6-5 and the J gene is TRBJ2-1; the junction holds 8 bases that match TRBD2. CDR1 MNHEY and CDR2 SVGAGI are derived from the germline V gene. V loses 6 bases at its end and J loses 9 bases; junction bases beyond the gene matches: 13. The CDR3 runs 15 amino acids, cysteine and phenylalanine included. Only the CDR3 DNA stays, 45 bases, in frame from base 1.